This TCR beta chain was sequenced for a study of T cell responses to AZD1222 COVID-19 vaccine. General study findings and limits: Every sample of the repertoires postdated the peak T cell response.

Regarding this clone: Its antigen is unknown.

Clones were read by immunoSEQ multiplex PCR, and TCRdb kept only the in-frame ones, dropping some. The sample has 90,000 to 120,000 clones; around 90% are singletons. The study pooled second doses at about 4 or about 12 weeks. The germline V and J ends were trimmed by 2 bases and 3 bases, with 11 bases remaining between them. The CDR3 length is 14 residues. Germline-derived CDR1 and CDR2 are KGHSH and LQKENI. The input for sequencing was peripheral blood, taken 28 days after the second AZD1222 dose. This TCR was recovered from an adult who received the AZD1222 COVID-19 vaccine. V and J are TRBV18 and TRBJ2-7, with a tentative D call TRBD2 (5 bases). CDR3 DNA sequence: TGTGCCAGCTCACCAGCGGACGGGGACTACGAGCAGTACTTC. This encodes CASSPADGDYEQYF.